This paragraph covers one T cell receptor beta chain sequence. Its antigen remains unknown. The record originates from a study of T cell responses to AZD1222 COVID-19 vaccine. Study-level points and caveats: Variant regions that are unmutated are reportedly the target of nearly half of spike-specific TCRs.

This CDR3 contains 15 residues. Trimming took 7 bases from V and 7 from J; bases not matched to a gene: 10. The germline gives CDR1 SQVTM, CDR2 ANQGSEA. Method: immunoSEQ multiplex PCR; TCRdb's copy keeps in-frame clones and lacks some. The data contain around 70,000 clones, 75% to 85% of them singletons. The sequenced sample was peripheral blood, obtained on day 0 of MenACWY control vaccination. The chain uses TRBV29-1 and TRBJ2-2; 12 bases align to TRBD1. This sequence originates from an adult in good health. The CDR3 region is CSARLGQGANGELFF. The CDR3 bases are TGCAGCGCCCGCCTGGGACAGGGGGCGAACGGGGAGCTGTTTTTT.